This T cell receptor (beta chain) came from a study of human T cells and chemical hapten exposure. TCRdb passed the RACE reads through MiXCR, listing each CDR3 protein once. The table lists under 200,000 distinct CDR3 sequences, around 13% of them singletons. The CDR3 totals 14 residues. The germline CDR1 and CDR2 sequences are SGDLS and YYNGEE. Trimming stripped 4 bases from V and 4 bases from J, with 13 bases between. Indicated time point: patch test 1, 2 weeks after DPC sensitization. Treatment here: therapeutic diphenylcyclopropenone sensitization with weekly scalp DPC. The sample was whole blood, taken in connection with sensitization to the hapten diphenylcyclopropenone (DPC). The source of this sequence is a woman in her 30s with alopecia areata. Some clones in this sample may be carry-over from other donors' samples. The rearrangement links TRBV9 to TRBJ2-3; no definite D call. CDR3 sequence reads: CASSPGRFADTQYF. The CDR3 coding sequence is TGTGCCAGCAGCCCAGGACGATTCGCAGATACGCAGTATTTT.